This T cell receptor beta chain was captured in a study of post-analysis software for immune sequencing data. Turning to the study itself: There were relapsing-remitting, secondary progressive and progressive-relapsing multiple sclerosis among the disease courses included. The study's findings and limits: Compared against controls, patients with multiple sclerosis displayed significantly lower normalized Chao1 diversity. When the samples were clustered directly with F measure, those that had been prepared in the same batch showed strong co-clustering. Included in a set of five TRBV segments more frequent in patients than controls were TRBV5-6, TRBV5-1 and TRBV20-1.

Germline loops: CDR1 SGHRS, CDR2 YFSETQ. V was pared by 1 base and J by 0 bases, with 8 bases of the junction left unmatched. The CDR3 sequence is 18 residues long. This clonotype has ten or more counts. Its antigen is unidentified. Unique molecular identifiers had been added to the TCR beta cDNA libraries. Researchers reported approximately 500,000 cDNA molecules coming from roughly 0.93 to 9.6 million T cells. TCRdb fed the PCR reads into MiXCR, producing one record per CDR3 protein. The sample comprises some 890,000 distinct CDR3 sequences, around 53% of which are singletons, and approximately 4.5% rests with the top ten.

The chain is built from TRBV5-1 and TRBJ2-3; 10 nucleotides align to TRBD2. Specimen: blood. The receptor was derived from a girl aged 10 to 17 with multiple sclerosis. The CDR3 bases are TGCGCCAGCAGCTTGTCAGGACTAGCGGCAGGTAGCACAGATACGCAGTATTTT. Protein product: CASSLSGLAAGSTDTQYF.